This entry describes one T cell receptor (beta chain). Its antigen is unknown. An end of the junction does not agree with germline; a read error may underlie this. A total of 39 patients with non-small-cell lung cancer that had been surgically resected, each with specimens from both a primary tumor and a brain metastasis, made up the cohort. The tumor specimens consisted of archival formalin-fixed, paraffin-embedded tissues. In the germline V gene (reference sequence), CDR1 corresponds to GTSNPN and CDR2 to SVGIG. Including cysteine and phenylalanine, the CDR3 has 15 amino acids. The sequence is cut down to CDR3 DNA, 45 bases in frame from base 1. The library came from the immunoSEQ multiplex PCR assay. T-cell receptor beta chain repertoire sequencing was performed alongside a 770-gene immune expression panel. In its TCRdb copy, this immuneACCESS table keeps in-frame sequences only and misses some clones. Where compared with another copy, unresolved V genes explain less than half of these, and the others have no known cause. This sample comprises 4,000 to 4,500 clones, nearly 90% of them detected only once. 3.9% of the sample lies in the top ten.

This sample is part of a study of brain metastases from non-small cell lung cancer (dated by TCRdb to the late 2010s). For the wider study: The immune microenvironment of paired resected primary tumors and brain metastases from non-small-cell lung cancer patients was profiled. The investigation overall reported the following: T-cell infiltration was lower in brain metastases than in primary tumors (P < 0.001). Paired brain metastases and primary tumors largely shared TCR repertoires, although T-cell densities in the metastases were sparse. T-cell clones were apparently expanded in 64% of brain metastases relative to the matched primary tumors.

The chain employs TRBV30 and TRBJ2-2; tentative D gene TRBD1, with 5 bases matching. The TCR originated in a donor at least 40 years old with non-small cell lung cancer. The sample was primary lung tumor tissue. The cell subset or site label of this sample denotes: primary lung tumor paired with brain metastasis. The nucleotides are TGTGCCTGGAGTGTACAGGACCTACACACCGAGGAGCTGTTTTTT. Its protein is CAWSVQDLHTEELFF.